This T cell receptor (beta chain) was sequenced for a study of blood T cell repertoires in COVID-19. At the level of the study: Italy, Spain and the United States were the sources of the convalescent and acute COVID-19 samples. The analysed material was cDNA or gDNA that came from T cells, B-cell-depleted T cells, or PBMCs.

Per the original data handling: Quantification of nucleated cells was approximated via reference gene primer amplification. Some clones are missing from TCRdb's copy, which holds only in-frame ones; the method was immunoSEQ multiplex PCR. V, J and clone size derive from that table, while D and trimming were established from the DNA sequence. The sample lists about 14,000 clones, over 75% occurring once. This CDR3 region has 16 residues. The V end lost 0 bases, the J end lost 3 bases, and 16 bases lay between the germline ends. The germline gives CDR1 SGHRS, CDR2 YFSETQ. This sequence was found in a man aged 50-60 years with active COVID-19. The sample was peripheral blood. The J gene is TRBJ2-7, the V gene TRBV5-1, with D possibly matching TRBD2 (6 bases). The CDR3 reads CASSLGRASAVYEQYF. In DNA form, the CDR3 reads TGCGCCAGCAGCTTGGGTAGGGCTAGCGCGGTCTACGAGCAGTACTTC.